This T cell receptor beta chain was obtained from a study of regulatory T cells in long-lasting Graves disease. The overall study: The criterion for persistent Graves' disease was over 5 years of antithyroid drugs with positive TSH receptor antibodies.

Building of the TCR beta libraries involved iRepertoire HTBI primers and Arm-PCR of CDR3 regions. TCRdb redid the calling of the multiplex PCR reads with MiXCR, one entry per CDR3 protein. Of roughly 450,000 distinct CDR3 sequences detected, 22% appear once; the ten largest clones hold roughly 13%. CDR1 and CDR2 from the germline V gene are SGHAT and FQNNGV. CDR3 length: 15 residues. Trimming took 11 bases from V and 0 from J, leaving 17 bases between them. Time point given: persistent/refractory GD, antithyroid drugs over 5 years with positive TRAb. Scientists built the TCR library using RNA that was extracted from PBMCs. It was by American Thyroid Association guidelines that Graves' disease was diagnosed. Peripheral blood, roughly 10 milliliters of it, was drawn into EDTA tubes.

V gene TRBV11-2 combines with J gene TRBJ2-4; D unresolved. The sequence derives from a female donor with Graves disease. The input for sequencing was peripheral blood mononuclear cells (PBMCs), taken when the disease was refractory, from a patient treated with antithyroid drugs. CDR3: CAPTPARLAKNIQYF. CDR3 sequence (DNA): TGTGCCCCCACCCCGGCTCGGCTAGCCAAAAACATTCAGTACTTC.